Below are 27 T cell receptor beta chains sequenced from a single sample in a study of blood T cell repertoires in COVID-19. Sequencing used immunoSEQ multiplex PCR; TCRdb keeps in-frame clones, though not all of them. The profile shows some 150,000 clones, over 75% of them singletons. The specimen was peripheral blood. The receptors stem from a man aged 55 to 70 who had recovered from COVID-19.

The CDR3 spells CASSRGTGDLFF. As DNA, the CDR3 is TGTGCCAGCAGCCGAGGTACAGGGGACCTGTTTTTT. V is TRBV6-5 and J is TRBJ1-4; 7 bases match TRBD1. Germline V gene data show CDR1 as MNHEY and CDR2 as SVGAGI. The CDR3 has 12 residues. Losses at the gene ends were 6 bases for V and 14 bases for J; bases not matched to a gene: 9.

This chain connects TRBV4-1 to TRBJ1-6, with D possibly TRBD1 on 5 matching bases. Germline lookup yields CDR1 MGHRA and CDR2 YSYEKL. This CDR3 region has 16 residues. The V and J ends lost 0 bases and 7 bases respectively, with 13 bases between them. CDR3 sequence: CASSQDSGAQNSPLHF. The DNA for the CDR3 is TGCGCCAGCAGCCAAGATAGTGGGGCCCAAAATTCACCCCTCCACTTT.

CDR3 in DNA: TGTGCCAGCAGCCCCGTTTTAACAGCGGACACCGGGGAGCTGTTTTTT. As protein: CASSPVLTADTGELFF. This rearrangement joins TRBV7-8 to TRBJ2-2; maybe TRBD2 (5 bases). The CDR3 extends over 16 amino acids. Germline V CDR1 and CDR2: SGHVS, FQNEAQ. V was cut by 5 bases and J by 3 bases, with 16 bases left in between.

The chain joins TRBV18 to TRBJ1-1, with D maybe TRBD1 (6 bases). Germline CDR1 reads KGHSH; CDR2 reads LQKENI. V was pared by 4 bases and J by 0 bases, with 9 bases between. The CDR3 length is 14 residues. CDR3 protein: CASSQDSMNTEAFF. The CDR3 nucleotides read TGTGCCAGCTCACAGGACAGCATGAACACTGAAGCTTTCTTT.

This clone has a single count. This chain joins TRBV2 and TRBJ1-3; perhaps TRBD1 as D (5 bases). Trimming removed 1 base at V and 8 bases at J, with 12 bases between. Germline V lookup: CDR1 SNHLY, CDR2 FYNNEI. The CDR3 contains 14 residues. CDR3 region: CASSEEGVWDTIYF. The CDR3 DNA reads TGTGCCAGCAGTGAAGAAGGGGTCTGGGACACCATATATTTT.

The chain combines TRBV9 with TRBJ1-2; D is possibly TRBD1 (5 bases). Deletions cut 3 bases from V and 8 bases from J, with 11 bases between. Germline values: CDR1 SGDLS, CDR2 YYNGEE. The CDR3 runs to 12 residues. The CDR3 spells CASSARQRGYTF. CDR3 in DNA: TGTGCCAGCAGCGCCCGACAGAGGGGCTACACCTTC.

The rearrangement joins TRBV7-9 to TRBJ1-4; 7 nucleotides match TRBD1. The CDR3 length is 14 residues. The ends lost 8 bases at V and 6 bases at J; junction bases unmatched: 9. Germline V gives CDR1 SEHNR, CDR2 FQNEAQ (reference sequence). The CDR3 DNA follows: TGTGCCAGCGGAATCGGACAGGACCATGAAAAACTGTTTTTT. Translating it yields CASGIGQDHEKLFF.

The count of this clone is one. This chain links TRBV7-8 with TRBJ1-2, with TRBD1 matching 9 bases. CDR1 SGHVS and CDR2 FQNEAQ come from the germline V gene. There are 14 residues in the CDR3. V shed 5 bases and J 4 bases; nucleotides not matched to a gene: 5. In DNA form, the CDR3 reads TGTGCCAGCAGCCTGGGACAGGGAAGCTATGGCTACACCTTC. Translating it yields CASSLGQGSYGYTF.

In its sample, this clone was seen once. This chain connects TRBV14 to TRBJ1-2; maybe TRBD1 (6 bases). CDR1 is SGHDN, CDR2 FVKESK, per germline. Trimming stripped 0 bases from V and 4 bases from J, with 9 bases between. This CDR3 spans 14 amino acids. The CDR3 loop is CASSQDTGLYGYTF. Written as DNA, the CDR3 is TGTGCCAGCAGCCAAGACACAGGGCTCTATGGCTACACCTTC.

V is TRBV19 and J is TRBJ1-2; 8 nucleotides agree with TRBD1. This CDR3 spans 15 amino acids. V shed 1 base and J 3 bases; nucleotides not matched to a gene: 4. The germline CDR1 and CDR2 sequences are LNHDA and SQIVND (reference sequence). CDR3 sequence reads: CASSIAWTGHYGYTF. DNA of the CDR3: TGTGCCAGTAGTATAGCCTGGACAGGGCACTATGGCTACACCTTC.

Turning to this clone: Other DNA sequences of this sample code for an identical CDR3. V and J are TRBV27 and TRBJ1-2, with unresolved D. CDR1 and CDR2 (germline): MNHEY, SMNVEV (reference sequence). This CDR3 is built from 14 residues. The ends were cut back, 2 bases at V and 2 bases at J, with 9 bases in the middle. The CDR3 DNA follows: TGTGCCAGCAGTTTACGGGGAGGGAACTATGGCTACACCTTC. It specifies CASSLRGGNYGYTF.

The V call is TRBV19, the J call TRBJ2-1, with TRBD2 identical over 8 bases. The germline CDR1 and CDR2 sequences are LNHDA and SQIVND (reference sequence). V lost 11 bases, J lost 7 bases, and 16 bases stayed unmatched. CDR3 length equals 15 residues. CDR3 bases: TGTGCCTCGTCGAAAAGCGGGGGAAGATATAATGAGCAGTTCTTC. It yields the protein CASSKSGGRYNEQFF.

The chain combines TRBV19 with TRBJ2-4; D is possibly TRBD2 (6 bases). Trimming took 4 bases from V and 0 from J, leaving 16 bases between them. The CDR3 spans 17 residues. CDR1 and CDR2 (germline): LNHDA, SQIVND (reference sequence). CDR3 nucleotide sequence: TGTGCCAGTAGTAAGGGACGACTAGAAGGAGCCAAAAACATTCAGTACTTC. Translated, it gives CASSKGRLEGAKNIQYF. Full variable domain (remainder filled in from reference TRBV19 and TRBJ2-4): DGGITQSPKYLFRKEGQNVTLSCEQNLNHDAMYWYRQDPGQGLRLIYYSQIVNDFQKGDIAEGYSVSREKKESFPLTVTSAQKNPTAFYLCASSKGRLEGAKNIQYFGAGTRLSVL.

This chain connects TRBV4-1 to TRBJ1-5, with D perhaps TRBD1 (5 bases). Per germline, CDR1 MGHRA and CDR2 YSYEKL. V was shortened by 0 bases and J by 5 bases, with 11 bases between the two germline ends. The CDR3 extends over 15 amino acids. The CDR3 sequence: CASSQDPTGDQPQHF. The CDR3 DNA reads as TGCGCCAGCAGCCAAGATCCCACAGGAGATCAGCCCCAGCATTTT.

The V call is TRBV30, the J call TRBJ1-1, with 9 bases identical to TRBD1. The length of the CDR3 is 14 residues. Germline-derived CDR1 and CDR2 are GTSNPN and SVGIG (reference sequence). With V trimmed by 3 bases and J by 5 bases, 7 bases remained unmatched. This chain's CDR3 is CAWSGTGNPTEAFF. The CDR3 DNA reads TGTGCCTGGAGCGGGACAGGGAACCCGACTGAAGCTTTCTTT.

The chain combines TRBV19 with TRBJ2-1; a possible D gene is TRBD1 (5 bases). This CDR3 has 13 residues. CDR1 and CDR2 (germline): LNHDA, SQIVND (reference sequence). Trimming took off 0 bases at V and 8 bases at J, with 8 bases between the two ends. CDR3 DNA sequence: TGTGCCAGTAGTATAGAGGACATGCATGAGCAGTTCTTC. It translates to CASSIEDMHEQFF.

The chain links TRBV6-5 to TRBJ1-2, with TRBD1 matching over 10 bases. The CDR3 sequence is 14 residues long. Germline CDR1 MNHEY, CDR2 SVGAGI. The junction had 9 bases not matched to a gene; V was cut back by 6 bases and J by 8 bases. The CDR3 DNA reads TGTGCCAGCAGACCTCGACAGGGGGCGGGAGGCTACACCTTC. This encodes CASRPRQGAGGYTF.

The sample holds one count of this clone. The chain joins TRBV19 to TRBJ1-3; D gene unclear. Germline loops: CDR1 LNHDA, CDR2 SQIVND (reference sequence). This CDR3 spans 12 amino acids. The V gene lost 6 bases and the J gene lost 4 bases, with 7 bases spanning the gap. CDR3 nucleotide sequence: TGTGCCAGTAGCCCGTTCGGAAACACCATATATTTT. Its protein is CASSPFGNTIYF.

The CDR3 loop reads CASRRETGANYGYTF. As DNA, the CDR3 is TGTGCCAGTAGGCGGGAGACAGGGGCAAACTATGGCTACACCTTC. The chain uses TRBV19 and TRBJ1-2; 8 bases agree with TRBD1. The CDR3 is made up of 15 amino acids. V dropped 6 bases and J dropped 2; count of bases not matched to a gene: 8. Germline loops: CDR1 LNHDA, CDR2 SQIVND (reference sequence).

The chain is built from TRBV9 and TRBJ2-6; 9 bases line up with TRBD1. Germline V gene sequence: CDR1 SGDLS, CDR2 YYNGEE. The CDR3 length is 18 residues. After removal of 2 bases from V and 0 bases from J, the junction contained 6 bases not matched to a gene. The CDR3 spells CASSVDRGPLSGANVLTF. The CDR3 region has the DNA TGTGCCAGCAGCGTGGACAGGGGCCCCCTCTCTGGGGCCAACGTCCTGACTTTC.

The chain carries TRBV18 and TRBJ1-1; D is perhaps TRBD1 (6 bases). Germline V gene lookup returns CDR1 KGHSH and CDR2 LQKENI. V lost 5 bases and J 2 bases, leaving 15 bases between the germline ends. The CDR3 runs to 15 residues. In nucleotides, the CDR3 is TGTGCCAGCTCAACTAGGACAGAGGGCAACACTGAAGCTTTCTTT. It translates to CASSTRTEGNTEAFF.

The chain joins TRBV12-5 to TRBJ2-5, with D possibly TRBD1 on 5 matching bases. Germline CDR1 LGHNT, CDR2 FRNRAP. The CDR3 loop spans 15 amino acids. Trimming stripped 6 bases from V and 1 base from J, with 15 bases between. CDR3 DNA sequence: TGTGCTAGTGGCCTACAAAGGACACTCCAAGAGACCCAGTACTTC. As protein: CASGLQRTLQETQYF.

This chain joins TRBV2 and TRBJ1-6; 10 bases agree with TRBD1. The ends lost 4 bases at V and 7 bases at J; junction bases unmatched: 7. This CDR3 comprises 16 residues. Germline lookup yields CDR1 SNHLY and CDR2 FYNNEI. The CDR3 is CASSGGQGKKNSPLHF. The CDR3 DNA reads TGTGCCAGCAGTGGGGGACAGGGGAAGAAGAATTCACCCCTCCACTTT.

This chain joins TRBV7-9 and TRBJ1-2, with D possibly being TRBD1 (6 bases). In germline, CDR1 is SEHNR, CDR2 FQNEAQ (reference sequence). V lost 4 bases to trimming and J lost 3 bases, with 15 bases between them. The CDR3 has 15 amino acids. CDR3 sequence: CASSSVLQGDYGYTF. The DNA of the CDR3 is TGTGCCAGCAGCTCAGTACTACAGGGAGACTATGGCTACACCTTC.

The count of this clone is one. The V gene is TRBV7-8, the J gene TRBJ2-2; possibly TRBD1 for D (6 bases). V lost 3 bases to trimming and J lost 4 bases, with 18 bases between them. The CDR3 length is 17 residues. Germline assignment: CDR1 SGHVS and CDR2 FQNEAQ. CDR3 residues: CASSFTPGDSGTGELFF. The CDR3, as DNA: TGTGCCAGCAGCTTCACCCCAGGGGATTCAGGCACCGGGGAGCTGTTTTTT.

This chain links TRBV19 with TRBJ1-4; D is perhaps TRBD1 (6 bases). The CDR3 has 15 residues. Germline CDR1 and CDR2: LNHDA and SQIVND (reference sequence). The V and J ends lost 3 bases and 7 bases respectively, with 15 bases between them. CDR3: CASSMGGRQGEKLFF. The CDR3 bases are TGTGCCAGTAGTATGGGGGGGCGCCAAGGTGAAAAACTGTTTTTT.

This chain links TRBV6-5 with TRBJ1-6; no reliable D call. The germline gives CDR1 MNHEY, CDR2 SVGAGI. The CDR3 consists of 14 residues. V gave up 0 bases and J gave up 10 bases, with 10 bases separating them. The CDR3 DNA follows: TGTGCCAGCAGTTACTCCTCGGGTTGGTCACCCCTCCACTTT. Its protein product is CASSYSSGWSPLHF.